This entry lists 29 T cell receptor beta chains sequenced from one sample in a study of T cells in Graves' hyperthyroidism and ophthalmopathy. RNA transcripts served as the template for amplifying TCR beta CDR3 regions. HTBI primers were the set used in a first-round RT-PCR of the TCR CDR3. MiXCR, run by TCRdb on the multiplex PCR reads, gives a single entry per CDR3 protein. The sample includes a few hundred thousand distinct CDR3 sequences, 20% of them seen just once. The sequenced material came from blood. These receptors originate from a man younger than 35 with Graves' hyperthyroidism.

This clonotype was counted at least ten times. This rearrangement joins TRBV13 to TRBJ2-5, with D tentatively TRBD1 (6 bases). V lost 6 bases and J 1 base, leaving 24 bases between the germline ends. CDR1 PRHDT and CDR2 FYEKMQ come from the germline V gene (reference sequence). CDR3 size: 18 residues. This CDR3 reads CASSPRHPGDALQETQYF. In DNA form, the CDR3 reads TGTGCCAGCAGTCCACGTCACCCAGGGGACGCCCTCCAAGAGACCCAGTACTTC.

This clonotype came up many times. The CDR3 DNA reads as TGTGCCAGCAGGGACGGTCGTATGGGAGAGACCCAGTACTTC. It is translated as CASRDGRMGETQYF. This chain joins TRBV6-1 and TRBJ2-5; D gene ambiguous. The CDR3 has 14 residues. Trimming removed 6 bases from V and 4 bases from J, with 15 bases in between. The germline gives CDR1 MNHNS, CDR2 SASEGT.

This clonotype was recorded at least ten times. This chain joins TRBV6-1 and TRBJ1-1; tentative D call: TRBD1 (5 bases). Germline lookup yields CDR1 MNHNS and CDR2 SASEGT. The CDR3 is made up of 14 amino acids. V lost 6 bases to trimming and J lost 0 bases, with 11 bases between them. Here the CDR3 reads CASRETAMNTEAFF. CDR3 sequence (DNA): TGTGCCAGCAGGGAGACAGCTATGAACACTGAAGCTTTCTTT.

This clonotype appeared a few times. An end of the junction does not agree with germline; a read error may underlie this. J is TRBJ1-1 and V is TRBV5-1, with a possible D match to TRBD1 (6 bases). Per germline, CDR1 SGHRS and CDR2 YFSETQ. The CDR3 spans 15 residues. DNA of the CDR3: TGCGCCAGCAGCGGCGGGACAAACCTGAACACTGAAGCTTGCTTT. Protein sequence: CASSGGTNLNTEACF. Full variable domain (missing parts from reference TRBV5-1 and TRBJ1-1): KAGVTQTPRYLIKTRGQQVTLSCSPISGHRSVSWYQQTPGQGLQFLFEYFSETQRNKGNFPGRFSGRQFSNSRSEMNVSTLELGDSALYLCASSGGTNLNTEACFGQGTRLTVV.

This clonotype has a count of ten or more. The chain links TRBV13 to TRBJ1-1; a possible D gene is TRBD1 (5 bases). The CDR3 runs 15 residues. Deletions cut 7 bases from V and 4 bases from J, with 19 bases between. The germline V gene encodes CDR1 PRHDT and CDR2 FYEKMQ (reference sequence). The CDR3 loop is CASNYPGEGSTEAFF. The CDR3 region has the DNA TGTGCCAGCAATTATCCGGGCGAGGGGAGCACTGAAGCTTTCTTT. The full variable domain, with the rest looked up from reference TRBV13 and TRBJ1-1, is AAGVIQSPRHLIKEKRETATLKCYPIPRHDTVYWYQQGPGQDPQFLISFYEKMQSDKGSIPDRFSAQQFSDYHSELNMSSLELGDSALYFCASNYPGEGSTEAFFGQGTRLTVV.

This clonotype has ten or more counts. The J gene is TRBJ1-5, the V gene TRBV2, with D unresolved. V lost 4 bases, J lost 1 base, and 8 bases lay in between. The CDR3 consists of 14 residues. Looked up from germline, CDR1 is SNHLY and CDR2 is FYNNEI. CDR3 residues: CASSVRGSNQPQHF. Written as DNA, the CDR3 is TGTGCCAGCAGTGTGAGAGGCAGCAATCAGCCCCAGCATTTT. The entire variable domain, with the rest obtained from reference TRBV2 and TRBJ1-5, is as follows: EPEVTQTPSHQVTQMGQEVILRCVPISNHLYFYWYRQILGQKVEFLVSFYNNEISEKSEIFDDQFSVERPDGSNFTLKIRSTKLEDSAMYFCASSVRGSNQPQHFGDGTRLSIL.

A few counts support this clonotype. The CDR3, as DNA: TGTGCCAGCAGTTTGATAGCGGGGGCTCAAGAGACCCAGTACTTC. This sequence encodes CASSLIAGAQETQYF. The J gene is TRBJ2-5, the V gene TRBV12-3 or TRBV12-4; TRBD2 matches 9 bases. The CDR3 is 15 amino acids. The V and J ends lost 3 bases and 2 bases, in that order; junction bases with no gene match: 4.

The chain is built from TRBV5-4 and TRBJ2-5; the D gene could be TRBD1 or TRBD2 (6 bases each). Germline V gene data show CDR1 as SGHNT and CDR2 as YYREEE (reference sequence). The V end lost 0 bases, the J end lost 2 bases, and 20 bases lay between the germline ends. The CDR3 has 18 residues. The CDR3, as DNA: TGTGCCAGCAGCTTGGGGGGGGTCATCAGGGGTTTACAAGAGACCCAGTACTTC. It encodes CASSLGGVIRGLQETQYF.

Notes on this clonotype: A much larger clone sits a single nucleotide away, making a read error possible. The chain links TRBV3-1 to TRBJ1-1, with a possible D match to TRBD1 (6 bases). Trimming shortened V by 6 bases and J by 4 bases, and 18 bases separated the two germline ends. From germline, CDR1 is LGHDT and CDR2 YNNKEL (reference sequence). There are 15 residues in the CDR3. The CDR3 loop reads CASRLRGARITEAFF. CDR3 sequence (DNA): TGTGCCAGCAGATTACGGGGGGCGCGAATCACTGAAGCTTTCTTT.

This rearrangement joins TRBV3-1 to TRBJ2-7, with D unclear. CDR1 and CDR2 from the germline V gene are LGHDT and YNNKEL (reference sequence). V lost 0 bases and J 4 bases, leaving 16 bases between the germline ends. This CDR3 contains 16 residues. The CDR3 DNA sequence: TGTGCCAGCAGCCAAGACTTTTCGATCCGCCTTTACGAGCAGTACTTC. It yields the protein CASSQDFSIRLYEQYF.

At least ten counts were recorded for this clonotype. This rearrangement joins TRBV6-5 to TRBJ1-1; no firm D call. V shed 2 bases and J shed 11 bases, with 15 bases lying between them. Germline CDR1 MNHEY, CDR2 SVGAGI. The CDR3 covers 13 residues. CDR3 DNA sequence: TGTGCCAGCAGTTACATGGGCCAGGTTGTGGCTTTCTTT. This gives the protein CASSYMGQVVAFF.

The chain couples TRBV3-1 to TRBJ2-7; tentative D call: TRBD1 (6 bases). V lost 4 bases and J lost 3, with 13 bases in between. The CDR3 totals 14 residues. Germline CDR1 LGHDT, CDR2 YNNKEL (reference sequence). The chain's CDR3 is CASSRTGQGYEQYF. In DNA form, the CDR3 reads TGTGCCAGCAGCCGCACGGGACAAGGCTACGAGCAGTACTTC.

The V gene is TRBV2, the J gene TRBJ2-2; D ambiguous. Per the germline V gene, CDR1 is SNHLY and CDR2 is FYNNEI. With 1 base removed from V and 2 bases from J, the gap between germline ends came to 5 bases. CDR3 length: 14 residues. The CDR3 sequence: CASSEEDNTGELFF. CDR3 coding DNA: TGTGCCAGCAGTGAAGAGGACAACACCGGGGAGCTGTTTTTT.

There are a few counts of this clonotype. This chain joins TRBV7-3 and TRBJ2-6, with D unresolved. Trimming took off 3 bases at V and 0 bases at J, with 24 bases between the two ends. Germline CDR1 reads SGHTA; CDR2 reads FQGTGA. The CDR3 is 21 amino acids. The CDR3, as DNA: TGTGCCAGCAGCTTCCCTTCGGTCGCACGGGCACCGGCCTCTGGGGCCAACGTCCTGACTTTC. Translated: CASSFPSVARAPASGANVLTF.

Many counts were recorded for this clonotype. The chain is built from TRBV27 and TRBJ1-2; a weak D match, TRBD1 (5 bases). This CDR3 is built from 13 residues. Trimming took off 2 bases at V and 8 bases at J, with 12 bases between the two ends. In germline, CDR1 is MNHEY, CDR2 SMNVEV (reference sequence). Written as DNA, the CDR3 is TGTGCCAGCAGTTTAACGGGGGGATTGGGCTACACCTTC. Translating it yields CASSLTGGLGYTF.

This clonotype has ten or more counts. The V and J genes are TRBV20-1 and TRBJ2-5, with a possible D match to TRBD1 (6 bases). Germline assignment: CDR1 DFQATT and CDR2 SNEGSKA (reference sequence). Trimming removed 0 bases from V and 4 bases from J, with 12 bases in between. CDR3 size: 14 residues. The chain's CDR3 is CSARDPRGGETQYF. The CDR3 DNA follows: TGCAGTGCTAGAGATCCCAGGGGTGGAGAGACCCAGTACTTC.

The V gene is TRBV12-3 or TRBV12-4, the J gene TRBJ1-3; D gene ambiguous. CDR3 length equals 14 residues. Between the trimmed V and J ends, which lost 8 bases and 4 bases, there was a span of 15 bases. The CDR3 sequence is CASSGSGSGNTIYF. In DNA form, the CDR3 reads TGTGCCAGCTCCGGGTCTGGATCCGGAAACACCATATATTTT.

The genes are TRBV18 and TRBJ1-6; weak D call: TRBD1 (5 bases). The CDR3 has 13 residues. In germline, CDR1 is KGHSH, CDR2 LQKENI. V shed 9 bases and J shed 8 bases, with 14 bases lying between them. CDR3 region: CASYRDVYSPLHF. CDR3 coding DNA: TGTGCCAGTTACCGGGACGTCTATTCACCCCTCCACTTT.

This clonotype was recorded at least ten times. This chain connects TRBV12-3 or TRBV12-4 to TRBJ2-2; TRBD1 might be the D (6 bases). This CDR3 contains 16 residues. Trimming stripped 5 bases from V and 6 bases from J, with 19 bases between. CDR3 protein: CASSHIPTGTSGELFF. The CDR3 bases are TGTGCCAGCAGTCACATCCCGACAGGCACATCCGGGGAGCTGTTTTTT.

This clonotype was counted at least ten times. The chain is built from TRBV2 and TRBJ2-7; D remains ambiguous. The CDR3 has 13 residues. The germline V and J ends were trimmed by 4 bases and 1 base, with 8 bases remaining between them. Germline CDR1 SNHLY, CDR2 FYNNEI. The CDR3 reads CASSGKLSYEQYF. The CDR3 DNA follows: TGTGCCAGCAGTGGAAAGCTTTCCTACGAGCAGTACTTC.

The CDR3 sequence is CASSLVTTSYEQYF. CDR3 bases: TGTGCCAGCAGCTTAGTTACCACCTCCTACGAGCAGTACTTC. This chain connects TRBV7-2 to TRBJ2-7; no firm D call. Trimming took off 1 base at V and 0 bases at J, with 7 bases between the two ends. The CDR3 has 14 residues. Germline CDR1 and CDR2: SGHTA and FQGNSA.

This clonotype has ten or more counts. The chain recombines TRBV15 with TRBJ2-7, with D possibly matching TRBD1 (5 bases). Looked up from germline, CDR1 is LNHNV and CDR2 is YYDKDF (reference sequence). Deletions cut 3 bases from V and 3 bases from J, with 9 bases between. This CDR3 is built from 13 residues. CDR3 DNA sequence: TGTGCCACCAGCAGGTCAGGGAACTACGAGCAGTACTTC. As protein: CATSRSGNYEQYF.

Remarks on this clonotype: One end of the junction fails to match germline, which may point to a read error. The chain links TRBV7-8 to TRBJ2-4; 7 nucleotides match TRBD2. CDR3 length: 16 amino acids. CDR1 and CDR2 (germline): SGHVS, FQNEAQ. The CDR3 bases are TGTGCCAGCAGCCCCGACCGGGGGGTGATCAAAAACATTAAGTACTTC. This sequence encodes CASSPDRGVIKNIKYF.

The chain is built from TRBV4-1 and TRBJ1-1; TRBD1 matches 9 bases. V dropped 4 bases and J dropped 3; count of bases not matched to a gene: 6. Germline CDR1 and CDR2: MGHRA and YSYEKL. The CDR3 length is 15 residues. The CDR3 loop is CASSRLQGADTEAFF. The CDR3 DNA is TGCGCCAGCAGCCGGCTACAGGGGGCGGACACTGAAGCTTTCTTT.

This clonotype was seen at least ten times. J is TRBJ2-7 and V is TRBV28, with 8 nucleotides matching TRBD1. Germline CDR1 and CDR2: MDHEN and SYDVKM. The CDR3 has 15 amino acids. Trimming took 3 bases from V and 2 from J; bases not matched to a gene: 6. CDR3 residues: CASSFPGQAAYEQYF. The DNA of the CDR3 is TGTGCCAGCAGTTTTCCGGGACAGGCAGCCTACGAGCAGTACTTC.

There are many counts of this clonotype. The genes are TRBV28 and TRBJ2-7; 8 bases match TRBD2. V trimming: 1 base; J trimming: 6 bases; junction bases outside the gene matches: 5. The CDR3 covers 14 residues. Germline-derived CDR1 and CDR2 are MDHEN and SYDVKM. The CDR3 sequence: CASSLSRGGTEQYF. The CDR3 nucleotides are TGTGCCAGCAGTTTATCTCGGGGGGGGACCGAGCAGTACTTC.

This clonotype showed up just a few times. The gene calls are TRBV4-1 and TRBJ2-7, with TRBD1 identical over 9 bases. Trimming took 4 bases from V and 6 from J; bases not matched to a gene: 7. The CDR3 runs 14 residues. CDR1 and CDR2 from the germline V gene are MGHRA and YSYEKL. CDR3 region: CASSPIGTGREQYF. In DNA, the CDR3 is TGCGCCAGCAGCCCTATCGGGACAGGGCGCGAGCAGTACTTC.

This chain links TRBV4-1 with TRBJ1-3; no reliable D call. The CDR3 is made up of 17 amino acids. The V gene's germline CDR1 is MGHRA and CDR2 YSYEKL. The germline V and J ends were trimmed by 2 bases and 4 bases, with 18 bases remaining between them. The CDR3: CASSQSTLKEAGNTIYF. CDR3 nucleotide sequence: TGCGCCAGCAGCCAATCAACCCTAAAGGAGGCGGGAAACACCATATATTTT.

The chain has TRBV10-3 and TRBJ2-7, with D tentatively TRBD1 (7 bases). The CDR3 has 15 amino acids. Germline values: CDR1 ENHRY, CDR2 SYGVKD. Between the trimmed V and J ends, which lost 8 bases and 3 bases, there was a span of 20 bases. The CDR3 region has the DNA TGTGCCATCGGTAGCGGACAGGTTCAGGGCTACGAGCAGTACTTC. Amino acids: CAIGSGQVQGYEQYF.